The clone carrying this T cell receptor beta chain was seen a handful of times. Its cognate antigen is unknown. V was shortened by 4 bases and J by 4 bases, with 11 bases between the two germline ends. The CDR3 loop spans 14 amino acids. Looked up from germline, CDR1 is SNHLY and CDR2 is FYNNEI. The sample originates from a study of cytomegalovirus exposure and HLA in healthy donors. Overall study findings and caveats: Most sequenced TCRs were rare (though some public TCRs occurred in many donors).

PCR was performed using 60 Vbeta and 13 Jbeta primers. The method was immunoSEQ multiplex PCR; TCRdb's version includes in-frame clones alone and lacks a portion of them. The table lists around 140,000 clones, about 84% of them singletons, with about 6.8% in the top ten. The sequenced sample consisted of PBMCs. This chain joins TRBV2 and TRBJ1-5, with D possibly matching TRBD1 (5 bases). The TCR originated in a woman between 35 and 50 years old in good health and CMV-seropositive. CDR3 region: CASSASGSNQPQHF. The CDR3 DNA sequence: TGTGCCAGCAGTGCATCAGGGTCAAATCAGCCCCAGCATTTT.